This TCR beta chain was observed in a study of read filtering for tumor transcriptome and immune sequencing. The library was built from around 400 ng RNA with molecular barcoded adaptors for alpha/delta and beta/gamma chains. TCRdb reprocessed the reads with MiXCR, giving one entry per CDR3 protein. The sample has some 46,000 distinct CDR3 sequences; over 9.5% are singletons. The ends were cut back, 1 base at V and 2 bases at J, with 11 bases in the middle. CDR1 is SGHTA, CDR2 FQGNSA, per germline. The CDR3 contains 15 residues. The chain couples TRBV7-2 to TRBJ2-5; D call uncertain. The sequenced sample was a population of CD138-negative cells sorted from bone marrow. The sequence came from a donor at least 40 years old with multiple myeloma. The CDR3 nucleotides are TGTGCCAGCAGCTTAGTTAGAACGCAACAAGAGACCCAGTACTTC. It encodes CASSLVRTQQETQYF.